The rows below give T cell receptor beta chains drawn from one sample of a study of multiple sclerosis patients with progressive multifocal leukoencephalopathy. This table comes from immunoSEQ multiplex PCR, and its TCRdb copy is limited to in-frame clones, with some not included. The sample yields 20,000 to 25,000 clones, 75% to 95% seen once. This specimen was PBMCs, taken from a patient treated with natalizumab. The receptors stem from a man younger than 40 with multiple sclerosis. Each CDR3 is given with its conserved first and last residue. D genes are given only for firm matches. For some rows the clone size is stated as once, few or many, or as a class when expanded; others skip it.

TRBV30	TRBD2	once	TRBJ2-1	CAWSDISGREIYNEQFF	TGTGCCTGGAGTGATATTAGCGGGAGGGAAATCTACAATGAGCAGTTCTTC
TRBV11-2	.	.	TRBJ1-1	CASTLPGTVNTEAFF	TGTGCCAGCACCTTACCCGGGACGGTGAACACTGAAGCTTTCTTT
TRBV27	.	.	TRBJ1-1	CASSSRGWTEAFF	TGTGCCAGCAGTTCCCGGGGCTGGACTGAAGCTTTCTTT
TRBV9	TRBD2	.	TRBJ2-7	CASSSGLAGEGEQYF	TGTGCCAGCAGCTCAGGACTAGCGGGAGAAGGCGAGCAGTACTTC
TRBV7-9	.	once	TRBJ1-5	CASSLEPLLSNQPQHF	TGTGCCAGCAGCTTAGAGCCACTCCTTAGCAATCAGCCCCAGCATTTT
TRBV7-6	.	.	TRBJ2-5	CASSYLGETQYF	TGTGCCAGCAGTTATCTCGGAGAGACCCAGTACTTC
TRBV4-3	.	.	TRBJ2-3	CASSQSALRDTQYF	TGCGCCAGCAGCCAGAGTGCCCTCCGGGATACGCAGTATTTT
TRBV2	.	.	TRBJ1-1	CATWTALNTEAFF	TGTGCCACTTGGACAGCCTTGAACACTGAAGCTTTCTTT
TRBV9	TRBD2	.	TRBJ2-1	CASSSSGPSYNEQFF	TGTGCCAGCAGCTCTAGCGGGCCCTCCTACAATGAGCAGTTCTTC
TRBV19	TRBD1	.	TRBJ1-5	CASSIGTGGAQPQHF	TGTGCCAGTAGTATAGGGACAGGGGGCGCGCAGCCCCAGCATTTT
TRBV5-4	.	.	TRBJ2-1	CASGGPIAHEQFF	TGTGCCAGCGGTGGACCAATCGCCCATGAGCAGTTCTTC
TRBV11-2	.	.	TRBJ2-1	CASSLAGTYNEQFF	TGTGCCAGCAGCTTAGCGGGGACCTACAATGAGCAGTTCTTC
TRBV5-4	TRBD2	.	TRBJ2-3	CASSFRGRATDTQYF	TGTGCCAGCAGCTTCCGCGGGAGGGCAACAGATACGCAGTATTTT
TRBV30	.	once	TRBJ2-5	CAWSVGGGQETQYF	TGTGCCTGGAGTGTAGGGGGGGGGCAAGAGACCCAGTACTTC
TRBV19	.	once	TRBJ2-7	CASSIWGSSYEQYF	TGTGCCAGTAGTATTTGGGGCAGCTCCTACGAGCAGTACTTC
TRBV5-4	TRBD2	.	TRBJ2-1	CASSLSAGEHNEQFF	TGTGCCAGCAGCTTGTCGGCGGGAGAACACAATGAGCAGTTCTTC
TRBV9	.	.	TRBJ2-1	CASSVGGKSYNEQFF	TGTGCCAGCAGCGTAGGGGGGAAATCCTACAATGAGCAGTTCTTC
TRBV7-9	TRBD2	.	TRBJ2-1	CASSLVVTSGNNEQFF	TGTGCCAGCAGCTTAGTAGTGACTAGCGGGAACAATGAGCAGTTCTTC
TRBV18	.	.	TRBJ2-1	CASSPGSNEQFF	TGTGCCAGCTCACCCGGGAGCAATGAGCAGTTCTTC
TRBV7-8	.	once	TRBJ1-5	CASSLDRPNQPQHF	TGTGCCAGCAGCTTGGACAGACCAAATCAGCCCCAGCATTTT
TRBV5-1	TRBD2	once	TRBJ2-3	CASSTLGLARTDTQYF	TGCGCCAGCAGCACCCTCGGACTAGCGCGCACAGATACGCAGTATTTT
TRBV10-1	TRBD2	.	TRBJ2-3	CASSTGLAGGAQDTQYF	TGCGCCAGCAGCACAGGACTAGCGGGAGGGGCACAAGATACGCAGTATTTT
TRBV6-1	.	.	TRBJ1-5	CASSGQSNQPQHF	TGTGCCAGCAGTGGGCAGAGCAATCAGCCCCAGCATTTT
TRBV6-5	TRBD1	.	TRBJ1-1	CAIGTGFVAEAFF	TGTGCCATCGGGACAGGATTTGTGGCTGAAGCTTTCTTT
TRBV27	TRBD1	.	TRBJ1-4	CASRPRDRGHSTNEKLFF	TGTGCCAGCAGGCCCCGGGACAGGGGACACTCAACTAATGAAAAACTGTTTTTT
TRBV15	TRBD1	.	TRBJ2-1	CATSSRLTGLNNEQFF	TGTGCCACCAGCAGCCGATTGACAGGGTTGAACAATGAGCAGTTCTTC
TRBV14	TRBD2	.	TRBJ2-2	CASSLGGGRVTGELFF	TGTGCCAGCAGCCTCGGTGGCGGGAGGGTCACCGGGGAGCTGTTTTTT
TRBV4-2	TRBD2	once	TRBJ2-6	CASSQIAGVSGANVLTF	TGTGCCAGCAGCCAGATAGCGGGAGTCTCTGGGGCCAACGTCCTGACTTTC
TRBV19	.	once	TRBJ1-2	CASSLSRGGYGYTF	TGTGCCAGTAGTTTATCAAGGGGAGGTTATGGCTACACCTTC
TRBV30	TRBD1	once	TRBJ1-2	CAWTGRGRVYGYTF	TGTGCCTGGACTGGCAGGGGGCGAGTATATGGCTACACCTTC
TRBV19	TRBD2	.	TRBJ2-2	CASSRQRVTSGSVLTGELFF	TGTGCCAGTAGTCGACAGCGAGTGACTAGCGGGAGCGTTTTGACCGGGGAGCTGTTTTTT
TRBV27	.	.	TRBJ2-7	CASSSTSYEQYF	TGTGCCAGCAGCTCTACTAGTTACGAGCAGTACTTC
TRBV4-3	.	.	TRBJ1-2	CASSQGQSYRGYTF	TGCGCCAGCAGCCAAGGCCAGAGCTATAGAGGCTACACCTTC
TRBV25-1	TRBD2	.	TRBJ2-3	CASSESTSGRGEDTQYF	TGTGCCAGCAGTGAATCAACTAGCGGGAGGGGGGAAGATACGCAGTATTTT
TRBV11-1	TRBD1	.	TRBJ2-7	CASSSRDRGSVEQYF	TGTGCCAGCAGCTCCCGGGACAGGGGTTCAGTCGAGCAGTACTTC